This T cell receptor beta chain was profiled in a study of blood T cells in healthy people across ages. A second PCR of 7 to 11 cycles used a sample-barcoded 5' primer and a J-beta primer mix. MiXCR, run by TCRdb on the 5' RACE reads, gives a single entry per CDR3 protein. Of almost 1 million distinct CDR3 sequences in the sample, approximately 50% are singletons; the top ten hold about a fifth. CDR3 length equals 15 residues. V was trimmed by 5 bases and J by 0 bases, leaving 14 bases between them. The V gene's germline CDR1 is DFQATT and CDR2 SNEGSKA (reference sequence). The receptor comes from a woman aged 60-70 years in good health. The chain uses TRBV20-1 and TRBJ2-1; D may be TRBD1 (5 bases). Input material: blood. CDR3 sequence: CSAFGHLSSYNEQFF. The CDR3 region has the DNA TGCAGTGCTTTTGGACACTTAAGCTCCTACAATGAGCAGTTCTTC.